Listed here are 16 T cell receptor beta chains from one sample, sequenced in a study of T cells in Graves' hyperthyroidism and ophthalmopathy. Amplification yielded TCR beta CDR3 regions, with RNA transcripts as the source. The TCR CDR3 was amplified in a first-round RT-PCR using the HTBI primer set. From the multiplex PCR reads, TCRdb called clonotypes with MiXCR, one entry per CDR3 protein. This table has approximately 640,000 distinct CDR3 sequences, around a sixth appearing once. Sequenced input: blood. These receptors were obtained from a man aged 50 to 59 with Graves' hyperthyroidism.

This clonotype was recorded a few times. The chain links TRBV6-4 to TRBJ1-4; D is possibly TRBD1 (6 bases). CDR1 is MRHNA, CDR2 SNTAGT, per germline. V lost 8 bases to trimming and J lost 4 bases, with 11 bases between them. This CDR3 contains 13 residues. The CDR3 loop reads CASSEGGNEKLFF. Written as DNA, the CDR3 is TGTGCCAGCTCCGAGGGGGGTAATGAAAAACTGTTTTTT.

This clonotype was seen many times. This rearrangement joins TRBV19 to TRBJ2-5; D remains unclear. CDR3 size: 14 residues. V lost 3 bases and J 3 bases, leaving 11 bases between the germline ends. Germline lookup yields CDR1 LNHDA and CDR2 SQIVND (reference sequence). The CDR3 here is CASSIDWKEETQYF. The DNA for the CDR3 is TGTGCCAGTAGTATCGACTGGAAGGAAGAGACCCAGTACTTC.

The chain links TRBV28 to TRBJ1-4; 11 positions agree with TRBD1. V was pared by 6 bases and J by 8 bases, with 5 bases of the junction left unmatched. There are 14 residues in the CDR3. CDR1 and CDR2 (germline): MDHEN, SYDVKM. The CDR3 DNA is TGTGCCAGCAGCTCGGACAGGGGGCACGAAAAACTGTTTTTT. Translated: CASSSDRGHEKLFF. The full variable domain, in which reference TRBV28 and TRBJ1-4 provide the parts outside the CDR3, is DVKVTQSSRYLVKRTGEKVFLECVQDMDHENMFWYRQDPGLGLRLIYFSYDVKMKEKGDIPEGYSVSREKKERFSLILESASTNQTSMYLCASSSDRGHEKLFFGSGTQLSVL.

This chain connects TRBV28 to TRBJ1-4; 9 positions agree with TRBD1. In germline, CDR1 is MDHEN, CDR2 SYDVKM. V was pared by 5 bases and J by 11 bases, with 18 bases of the junction left unmatched. CDR3 length: 17 amino acids. CDR3 residues: CASSPYAGTGPLGKLFF. The DNA of the CDR3 is TGTGCCAGCAGTCCCTATGCGGGGACAGGGCCGTTAGGTAAACTGTTTTTT.

This clonotype was detected a few times. V is TRBV5-6 and J is TRBJ2-1; D remains unclear. Germline lookup yields CDR1 SGHDT and CDR2 YYEEEE. CDR3 length equals 12 residues. Deletions cut 5 bases from V and 9 bases from J, with 12 bases between. DNA for the CDR3: TGTGCCAGCAGTCCTTCCTTCGGTGAGCAGTTCTTC. Protein: CASSPSFGEQFF.

The rearrangement uses TRBV7-9 and TRBJ2-1, with a tentative D call TRBD2 (5 bases). Germline values: CDR1 SEHNR, CDR2 FQNEAQ (reference sequence). CDR3 length: 13 residues. The ends were cut back, 4 bases at V and 9 bases at J, with 13 bases in the middle. CDR3 region: CASSSPGSSEQFF. For the CDR3, the DNA is TGTGCCAGCAGCTCTCCGGGGTCTAGTGAGCAGTTCTTC.

Turning to this clonotype: One junction end does not reproduce the germline sequence, and a read error may be involved. The rearrangement links TRBV6-2 or TRBV6-3 to TRBJ1-6; D possibly corresponds to TRBD1 (5 bases). The CDR3 spans 14 residues. Germline V gene lookup returns CDR1 MNHEY and CDR2 SVGEGT. The CDR3 loop is CTSSRDGYNSPLHF. The CDR3 coding sequence is TGTACCAGCAGTCGGGACGGCTATAATTCACCCCTCCACTTT.

The chain carries TRBV9 and TRBJ2-4, with TRBD2 matching over 13 bases. This CDR3 region has 19 residues. V trimming: 2 bases; J trimming: 1 base; junction bases outside the gene matches: 9. CDR1 is SGDLS, CDR2 YYNGEE, per germline. The chain's CDR3 is CASSVGTSGIWNAKNIQYF. In nucleotides, the CDR3 is TGTGCCAGCAGCGTCGGGACTAGCGGGATTTGGAACGCCAAAAACATTCAGTACTTC.

This clonotype was recorded many times. The CDR3 DNA reads as TGTGCCAGCAGTTCATTCCCCGAACTCGCTAACTATGGCTACACCTTC. It specifies CASSSFPELANYGYTF. This chain joins TRBV12-3 or TRBV12-4 and TRBJ1-2, with unresolved D. This CDR3 contains 16 residues. Trimming stripped 4 bases from V and 0 bases from J, with 15 bases between.

This clonotype was counted ten times or more. The chain joins TRBV3-1 to TRBJ2-5; 13 bases agree with TRBD2. This CDR3 contains 16 residues. V shed 4 bases and J 5 bases; nucleotides not matched to a gene: 7. The germline CDR1 and CDR2 sequences are LGHDT and YNNKEL (reference sequence). The CDR3 region is CASSLSGLAGPETQYF. In DNA, the CDR3 is TGTGCCAGCAGCCTATCGGGACTAGCGGGACCGGAGACCCAGTACTTC.

V is TRBV5-1 and J is TRBJ2-7; tentatively, D is TRBD1 (6 bases). This CDR3 has 17 residues. The germline V gene encodes CDR1 SGHRS and CDR2 YFSETQ. Trimming removed 0 bases from V and 1 base from J, with 17 bases in between. The CDR3 bases are TGCGCCAGCAGCTTGGTCACGAGAAGCAGGGGATCCTACGAGCAGTACTTC. Amino acids: CASSLVTRSRGSYEQYF.

The V call is TRBV9, the J call TRBJ2-1; tentative D call: TRBD2 (5 bases). The CDR3 consists of 15 residues. Germline CDR1 reads SGDLS; CDR2 reads YYNGEE. Trimming took 0 bases from V and 7 from J, leaving 14 bases between them. The CDR3 nucleotides read TGTGCCAGCAGCGTAGGCGGGCTCGGAAGGAATGAGCAGTTCTTC. This encodes CASSVGGLGRNEQFF. Using reference TRBV9 and TRBJ2-1 for the parts outside the CDR3, the full variable domain is DSGVTQTPKHLITATGQRVTLRCSPRSGDLSVYWYQQSLDQGLQFLIQYYNGEERAKGNILERFSAQQFPDLHSELNLSSLELGDSALYFCASSVGGLGRNEQFFGPGTRLTVL.

This sequence joins TRBV9 and TRBJ1-6; D is unresolved. V was cut by 4 bases and J by 6 bases, with 8 bases left in between. The V gene's germline CDR1 is SGDLS and CDR2 YYNGEE. The CDR3 consists of 13 residues. The CDR3 bases are TGTGCCAGCAGCACCGGGCGTAATTCACCCCTCCACTTT. This encodes CASSTGRNSPLHF.

The chain couples TRBV20-1 to TRBJ2-7; possibly TRBD1 or TRBD2 for D (6 bases each). Germline assignment: CDR1 DFQATT and CDR2 SNEGSKA (reference sequence). The length of the CDR3 is 14 residues. Trimming removed 0 bases at V and 6 bases at J, with 15 bases between. This chain's CDR3 is CSARDMRGRREQYF. CDR3 in DNA: TGCAGTGCTAGAGATATGAGGGGGAGGCGCGAGCAGTACTTC.

In its sample, this clonotype was seen many times. In DNA, the CDR3 is TGTGCCAGCAGCCTGGGACTTCTCACCGGGGAGCTGTTTTTT. Amino acid sequence: CASSLGLLTGELFF. The genes are TRBV27 and TRBJ2-2; D perhaps matches TRBD2 (6 bases). The CDR3 contains 14 residues. The germline V gene has CDR1 MNHEY and CDR2 SMNVEV (reference sequence). Trimming took off 6 bases at V and 4 bases at J, with 12 bases between the two ends.

A remark on this clonotype: A single base separates this from a much larger clone, so it may be a read error. DNA of the CDR3: TGTGCCAGCAGCGTAGTCCCTGATTGGGTCGAGACCCAGTACTTC. Protein: CASSVVPDWVETQYF. This chain links TRBV11-2 with TRBJ2-5; D ambiguous. The CDR3 totals 15 residues. The V gene lost 5 bases and the J gene lost 5 bases, with 18 bases spanning the gap. Germline loops: CDR1 SGHAT, CDR2 FQNNGV.